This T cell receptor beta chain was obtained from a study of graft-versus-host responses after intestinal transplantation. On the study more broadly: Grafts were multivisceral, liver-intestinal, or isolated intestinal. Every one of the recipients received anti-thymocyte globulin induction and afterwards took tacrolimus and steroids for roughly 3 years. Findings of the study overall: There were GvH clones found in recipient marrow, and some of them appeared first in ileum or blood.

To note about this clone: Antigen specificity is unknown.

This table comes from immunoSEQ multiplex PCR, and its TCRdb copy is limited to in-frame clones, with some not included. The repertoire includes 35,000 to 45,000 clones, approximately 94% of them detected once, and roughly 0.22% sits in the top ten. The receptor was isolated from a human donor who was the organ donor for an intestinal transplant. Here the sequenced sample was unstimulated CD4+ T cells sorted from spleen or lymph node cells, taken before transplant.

CDR3 nucleotides: TGTGCCAGCAGCTTACAGGGGGCCTTGGACTATGGCTACACCTTC. It encodes CASSLQGALDYGYTF. V gene TRBV7-9 combines with J gene TRBJ1-2, with 8 positions matching TRBD1. This CDR3 has 15 amino acids. V was pared by 2 bases and J by 3 bases, with 5 bases of the junction left unmatched. Germline CDR1 and CDR2: SEHNR and FQNEAQ (reference sequence). Complete variable domain (other parts from reference TRBV7-9 and TRBJ1-2): DTGVSQNPRHKITKRGQNVTFRCDPISEHNRLYWYRQTLGQGPEFLTYFQNEAQLEKSRLLSDRFSAERPKGSFSTLEIQRTEQGDSAMYLCASSLQGALDYGYTFGSGTRLTVV.